The rows below give T cell receptor beta chains drawn from one sample of a study of CD8+ T cells in alopecia areata. The method was immunoSEQ multiplex PCR; TCRdb's version includes in-frame clones alone and lacks a portion of them. The sample carries 100,000 to 140,000 clones, less than 90% recorded once. Source: CD8+ T cells sorted from blood, taken at week 24, from a patient treated with tofacitinib. Every receptor here comes from a human donor with alopecia areata. The CDR3 runs from the conserved cysteine through the conserved F or W. D genes are given only for firm matches. Rows may omit the clone size; those that give it use once, few, many or a size class.

v_call,d_call,j_call,clone_size,cdr3_nt,cdr3_aa
TRBV29-1,-,TRBJ1-2,-,TGCAGCGTTACCGGGGCTAACTATGGCTACACCTTC,CSVTGANYGYTF
TRBV6-5,-,TRBJ1-2,few,TGTGCCAGCAGTTCCCGGGACAACTATGGCTACACCTTC,CASSSRDNYGYTF
TRBV7-6,-,TRBJ1-2,-,TGTGCCAGCAGCTTGGGGGGCGGCAACCCATCTCATTATGGCTACACCTTC,CASSLGGGNPSHYGYTF
TRBV4-2,-,TRBJ1-5,-,TGTGCCAGCAGCCCAGACCTTTTCAATCAGCCCCAGCATTTT,CASSPDLFNQPQHF
TRBV7-8,-,TRBJ1-2,-,TGTGCCAGCAGCTCAGTCGGACAGACTTTTAACTATGGCTACACCTTC,CASSSVGQTFNYGYTF
TRBV14,-,TRBJ1-3,few,TGTGCCAGCAGCCAAGGCAGGAGCTCTGGAAACACCATATATTTT,CASSQGRSSGNTIYF
TRBV4-3,TRBD2,TRBJ2-1,-,TGCGCCAGCAGCCAAGGGGTAGCGGGGATCAATGAGCAGTTCTTC,CASSQGVAGINEQFF
TRBV7-9,TRBD1,TRBJ1-4,-,TGTGCCAGCAGCCTCGGGACAGGGGATGAAAAACTGTTTTTT,CASSLGTGDEKLFF
TRBV10-3,-,TRBJ1-1,-,TGTGCCATCAGTGAGTCGACGCGGGGAGACACTGAAGCTTTCTTT,CAISESTRGDTEAFF
TRBV5-1,-,TRBJ1-2,-,TGCGCCAGCAGCAGCCAGACAGATGGCTATGGCTACACCTTC,CASSSQTDGYGYTF
TRBV27,TRBD1,TRBJ2-7,once,TGTGCCAGCAGCCCGGACAGGGATCCCTACGAGCAGTACTTC,CASSPDRDPYEQYF
TRBV27,TRBD2,TRBJ2-3,-,TGTGCCAGCACAATAGGGAGACGGGAAGCGGGGGCGAGGAATACGCAGTATTTT,CASTIGRREAGARNTQYF
TRBV7-2,-,TRBJ2-5,-,TGTGCCAGCAGCTTATGGGGGGCCGAGACCCAGTACTTC,CASSLWGAETQYF
TRBV7-9,-,TRBJ1-1,few,TGTGCCAGCAGCCTAGCACAGGGTCGAGACACTGAAGCTTTCTTT,CASSLAQGRDTEAFF
TRBV5-1,-,TRBJ2-7,-,TGCGCCAGCAGCTTGGTCAGGGGACATTCTTCCTACGAGCAGTACTTC,CASSLVRGHSSYEQYF
TRBV19,-,TRBJ2-4,-,TGTGCCAGTAGTATAGAGGGACTCCTAGCCAAAAACATTCAGTACTTC,CASSIEGLLAKNIQYF
TRBV5-1,-,TRBJ2-3,-,TGCGTCAGCAGCTTGGGACAAGGAGTTGAAGATACGCAGTATTTT,CVSSLGQGVEDTQYF
TRBV5-6,TRBD1,TRBJ2-5,-,TGTGCCAGCAGCTTGGATGGGACAGGCGACAGGGAGACCCAGTACTTC,CASSLDGTGDRETQYF
TRBV6-1,-,TRBJ2-7,-,TGTGCCAGCAGTGAAATCTACGAGCAGTACTTC,CASSEIYEQYF
TRBV11-2,-,TRBJ2-3,few,TGTGCCAGCAGCCCCGCGTGGGGCAGGGACACAGATACGCAGTATTTT,CASSPAWGRDTDTQYF